The 31 T cell receptor beta chains listed next were all sequenced from one sample in a study of blood T cell repertoires in COVID-19. Measured with immunoSEQ multiplex PCR; TCRdb has only the in-frame clones, and not every one. This table has over 350,000 clones, about nine tenths appearing once. The sequencing sample was made of peripheral blood. The receptors derive from a woman in her twenties or thirties with active or convalescent COVID-19.

The gene calls are TRBV5-1 and TRBJ2-2; 8 bases are shared with TRBD2. Trimming cost V 2 bases and J 3 bases; bases outside gene matches: 3. The CDR3 totals 15 residues. Germline CDR1 and CDR2: SGHRS and YFSETQ. DNA of the CDR3: TGCGCCAGCAGCTTAAGGCGGGGGGACACCGGGGAGCTGTTTTTT. Amino acid sequence: CASSLRRGDTGELFF.

The V call is TRBV6-1, the J call TRBJ1-1; tentative D call: TRBD1 (6 bases). Germline V gene lookup returns CDR1 MNHNS and CDR2 SASEGT. V lost 0 bases and J lost 3, with 8 bases in between. The CDR3 sequence is 14 residues long. The CDR3 is CASSEAGQHTEAFF. In DNA form, the CDR3 reads TGTGCCAGCAGTGAAGCAGGACAGCACACTGAAGCTTTCTTT.

This rearrangement joins TRBV10-1 to TRBJ1-1, with 9 nucleotides matching TRBD1. Germline CDR1 WNHNN, CDR2 SYGVQD (reference sequence). The V segment lost 3 bases and the J segment 1 base; nucleotides outside the gene matches: 6. The CDR3 has 16 residues. CDR3 sequence reads: CASSEWAQGANTEAFF. The CDR3 DNA reads TGCGCCAGCAGTGAATGGGCACAGGGGGCGAACACTGAAGCTTTCTTT.

This sequence joins TRBV6-4 and TRBJ2-5, with TRBD2 matching 8 bases. CDR3 length: 15 amino acids. Per the germline V gene, CDR1 is MRHNA and CDR2 is SNTAGT. J lost 6 bases, V lost 6 bases, and 12 bases had no gene match. The CDR3 loop reads CASSPEAGVVKTQYF. In DNA form, the CDR3 reads TGTGCCAGCAGCCCCGAAGCGGGAGTTGTGAAGACCCAGTACTTC.

The chain couples TRBV30 to TRBJ2-3, with 7 bases identical to TRBD1. The CDR3 runs to 15 residues. Germline loops: CDR1 GTSNPN, CDR2 SVGIG (reference sequence). With 5 bases clipped from V and 0 bases from J, the junction kept 8 bases outside the gene matches. CDR3 bases: TGTGCCTGGGCTACCGGGACAGATAGCACAGATACGCAGTATTTT. Its translation is CAWATGTDSTDTQYF.

This sequence joins TRBV7-9 and TRBJ1-1; no definite D call. CDR3 length: 13 residues. V lost 0 bases and J 3 bases, leaving 5 bases between the germline ends. Germline CDR1 is SEHNR and CDR2 is FQNEAQ (reference sequence). For the CDR3, the DNA is TGTGCCAGCAGCTTAGCGTCAGACACTGAAGCTTTCTTT. This encodes CASSLASDTEAFF.

The gene calls are TRBV7-9 and TRBJ1-1; D unclear. The CDR3 loop spans 15 amino acids. The germline V and J ends were trimmed by 4 bases and 0 bases, with 12 bases remaining between them. The germline CDR1 and CDR2 sequences are SEHNR and FQNEAQ (reference sequence). CDR3 nucleotide sequence: TGTGCCAGCAGCTCAGTGAACCAAATGAACACTGAAGCTTTCTTT. It codes for CASSSVNQMNTEAFF.

V is TRBV19 and J is TRBJ1-6, with 8 bases identical to TRBD1. The germline CDR1 and CDR2 sequences are LNHDA and SQIVND (reference sequence). This CDR3 spans 15 amino acids. After removal of 5 bases from V and 8 bases from J, the junction contained 8 bases not matched to a gene. The CDR3 bases are TGTGCCAGTAGTTTAAGACAGGGGTTGTATTCACCCCTCCACTTT. Translation gives CASSLRQGLYSPLHF.

This clone was counted only a few times. The same CDR3 arises from other DNA sequences in this sample as well. The gene calls are TRBV27 and TRBJ2-7; 9 positions match TRBD1. The CDR3 contains 15 residues. Germline loops: CDR1 MNHEY, CDR2 SMNVEV (reference sequence). After removal of 3 bases from V and 2 bases from J, the junction contained 5 bases not matched to a gene. The CDR3 protein is CASSFLGQGTYEQYF. For the CDR3, the DNA is TGTGCCAGCAGTTTCTTGGGACAGGGAACCTACGAGCAGTACTTC.

This clone was found once. The V gene is TRBV7-9, the J gene TRBJ2-7; D is perhaps TRBD1 (5 bases). V gave up 1 base and J gave up 5 bases, with 15 bases separating them. Germline CDR1 SEHNR, CDR2 FQNEAQ (reference sequence). The CDR3 loop spans 15 amino acids. CDR3: CASSLVVTVPNEQYF. The CDR3 DNA is TGTGCCAGCAGCTTAGTAGTGACAGTCCCTAACGAGCAGTACTTC.

This clone occurred once. The CDR3 DNA is TGTGCCAGCAGCTCTGCGACAGGCTTCTATGGCTACACCTTC. Protein product: CASSSATGFYGYTF. The chain has TRBV7-9 and TRBJ1-2; D is possibly TRBD1 (6 bases). The germline V gene encodes CDR1 SEHNR and CDR2 FQNEAQ (reference sequence). The V and J ends lost 4 bases and 4 bases respectively, with 13 bases between them. The CDR3 is 14 amino acids.

This clone was observed once. The rearrangement uses TRBV25-1 and TRBJ1-1; D remains ambiguous. Germline V gene data show CDR1 as MGHDK and CDR2 as SYGVNS. This CDR3 has 13 residues. V shed 1 base and J shed 5 bases, with 8 bases lying between them. CDR3 residues: CASSELLKTEAFF. CDR3 bases: TGTGCCAGCAGTGAATTGCTAAAAACTGAAGCTTTCTTT.

The J gene is TRBJ1-3, the V gene TRBV6-6, with TRBD1 identical over 10 bases. Germline V gives CDR1 MNHNY, CDR2 SVGAGI (reference sequence). The CDR3 is made up of 16 amino acids. V was clipped by 8 bases and J by 0 bases; unmatched bases: 7. CDR3 residues: CASGRQGATSGNTIYF. CDR3 nucleotide sequence: TGTGCCAGCGGTCGACAGGGGGCTACCTCTGGAAACACCATATATTTT.

V usage is TRBV4-1 and J usage is TRBJ2-2; 7 bases line up with TRBD1. Germline trimming cut 4 bases from V and 4 bases from J; bases unmatched to any gene: 3. Germline assignment: CDR1 MGHRA and CDR2 YSYEKL. The CDR3 length is 14 residues. CDR3 in DNA: TGCGCCAGCAGCCTCAGGGGGACCACCGGGGAGCTGTTTTTT. This gives the protein CASSLRGTTGELFF.

The chain has TRBV5-1 and TRBJ1-3; D is undetermined. Germline CDR1 is SGHRS and CDR2 is YFSETQ. This CDR3 is 14 amino acids long. V shed 0 bases and J shed 1 base, with 5 bases lying between them. This CDR3 reads CASSLVESGNTIYF. The CDR3 bases are TGCGCCAGCAGCTTGGTAGAATCTGGAAACACCATATATTTT.

This rearrangement joins TRBV6-5 to TRBJ1-2; possible D gene TRBD1, 6 bases. The CDR3 sequence is 16 residues long. Germline V gives CDR1 MNHEY, CDR2 SVGAGI. Trimming removed 0 bases from V and 1 base from J, with 12 bases in between. Here the CDR3 reads CASSYSEGDYNYGYTF. The CDR3 DNA reads TGTGCCAGCAGTTACTCGGAGGGGGACTATAACTATGGCTACACCTTC.

The V call is TRBV6-5, the J call TRBJ1-3, with D uncertain. Germline V gives CDR1 MNHEY, CDR2 SVGAGI. The V end was cut by 6 bases, the J end by 1 base, with 10 bases between. The CDR3 runs to 14 residues. The CDR3 sequence is CASRPGISGNTIYF. The CDR3 DNA reads as TGTGCCAGCAGGCCCGGGATTTCTGGAAACACCATATATTTT.

This clone was seen once. The rearrangement joins TRBV6-6 to TRBJ2-3; possibly TRBD2 for D (6 bases). Trimming removed 4 bases from V and 2 bases from J, with 13 bases in between. Germline CDR1 reads MNHNY; CDR2 reads SVGAGI (reference sequence). This CDR3 region has 15 residues. The CDR3, as DNA: TGTGCCAGCAGTTGGGAGCGGACTACCACAGATACGCAGTATTTT. It yields the protein CASSWERTTTDTQYF.

The rearrangement links TRBV3-1 (or the pseudogene TRBV3-2) to TRBJ2-1; the match to TRBD2 covers 10 bases. The CDR3 runs 12 residues. Unmatched junction bases numbered 3, after V lost 3 bases and J lost 13 bases. In germline, CDR1 is LGHDT, CDR2 YNNKEL (reference sequence). CDR3 coding DNA: TGTGCCAGCAGCCAGGGACTAGCGTTACAGTTCTTC. It encodes CASSQGLALQFF.

The rearrangement uses TRBV28 and TRBJ1-5; 7 bases are shared with TRBD1. Germline assignment: CDR1 MDHEN and CDR2 SYDVKM. CDR3 length equals 15 residues. V gave up 5 bases and J gave up 2 bases; unmatched junction bases: 6. The CDR3 coding sequence is TGTGCCAGCAGTGTACAGGGGCTTGGCAATCAGCCCCAGCATTTT. Its protein product is CASSVQGLGNQPQHF.

V usage is TRBV6-5 and J usage is TRBJ1-1, with D perhaps matching TRBD1 (6 bases). The CDR3 sequence is 13 residues long. The germline CDR1 and CDR2 sequences are MNHEY and SVGAGI. V lost 10 bases, J lost 7 bases, and 19 bases lay in between. The CDR3, as DNA: TGTGCCAAGGTCGGGCCAGGGGTTGGTGAAGCTTTCTTT. Protein: CAKVGPGVGEAFF.

V gene TRBV7-6 combines with J gene TRBJ2-7, with a weak D call TRBD2 (6 bases). CDR3 length: 15 residues. The germline V gene has CDR1 SGHVS and CDR2 FNYEAQ. V gave up 4 bases and J gave up 1 base, with 14 bases separating them. The CDR3 region is CASSSEPEGSYEQYF. As DNA, the CDR3 is TGTGCCAGCAGCTCGGAACCGGAGGGTTCCTACGAGCAGTACTTC. Supplemented by reference TRBV7-6 and TRBJ2-7, the full variable domain reads GAGVSQSPRYKVTKRGQDVALRCDPISGHVSLYWYRQALGQGPEFLTYFNYEAQQDKSGLPNDRFSAERPEGSISTLTIQRTEQRDSAMYRCASSSEPEGSYEQYFGPGTRLTVT.

The chain employs TRBV7-9 and TRBJ2-7; 9 nucleotides match TRBD1. CDR3 length: 13 amino acids. V trimming: 7 bases; J trimming: 5 bases; junction bases outside the gene matches: 6. Germline CDR1 and CDR2: SEHNR and FQNEAQ (reference sequence). The CDR3 loop is CASTQGAVHEQYF. CDR3 coding DNA: TGTGCCAGCACACAGGGGGCCGTCCACGAGCAGTACTTC.

The CDR3 sequence: CASSSGGGELNYGYTF. In DNA form, the CDR3 reads TGCGCCAGCAGCTCGGGGGGTGGGGAACTCAACTATGGCTACACCTTC. This sequence joins TRBV5-1 and TRBJ1-2, with a tentative D call TRBD1 (5 bases). The CDR3 has 16 residues. Germline CDR1 is SGHRS and CDR2 is YFSETQ. Trimming stripped 3 bases from V and 2 bases from J, with 17 bases between.

This rearrangement joins TRBV6-6 to TRBJ2-1; TRBD1 aligns across 9 bases. The CDR3 is 15 amino acids. V trimming: 5 bases; J trimming: 10 bases; junction bases outside the gene matches: 12. The V gene's germline CDR1 is MNHNY and CDR2 SVGAGI (reference sequence). The DNA for the CDR3 is TGTGCCAGCAGTCCCGGCCTACAGGGGGCTTGGGAGCAGTTCTTC. Translated: CASSPGLQGAWEQFF.

This clone was detected once. This chain links TRBV6-5 with TRBJ1-1, with a weak D call TRBD1 (6 bases). Germline V gene data show CDR1 as MNHEY and CDR2 as SVGAGI. The V gene lost 2 bases and the J gene lost 9 bases, with 7 bases spanning the gap. The CDR3 is 11 amino acids. CDR3: CASSYQGKAFF. CDR3 sequence (DNA): TGTGCCAGCAGTTACCAGGGGAAAGCTTTCTTT.

The rearrangement uses TRBV7-2 and TRBJ1-2; D possibly corresponds to TRBD1 (6 bases). The CDR3 is 16 residues long. The V end lost 1 base, the J end lost 8 bases, and 20 bases lay between the germline ends. From germline, CDR1 is SGHTA and CDR2 FQGNSA. In DNA form, the CDR3 reads TGTGCCAGCAGCTTAGAGCAGGGGATTATCGTGGAGGGCTACACCTTC. Translated: CASSLEQGIIVEGYTF.

V is TRBV18 and J is TRBJ1-1; 7 bases align to TRBD1. Germline assignment: CDR1 KGHSH and CDR2 LQKENI. The CDR3 extends over 16 amino acids. The J segment lost 3 bases and the V segment lost 4 bases, leaving 11 bases of the junction unmatched. The CDR3 is CASSRSTGLIYTEAFF. In nucleotides, the CDR3 is TGTGCCAGCTCACGATCGACAGGGTTAATTTACACTGAAGCTTTCTTT.

This chain connects TRBV5-1 to TRBJ1-2, with D hard to call. Trimming took off 1 base at V and 4 bases at J, with 11 bases between the two ends. This CDR3 has 14 residues. Germline V gives CDR1 SGHRS, CDR2 YFSETQ. The CDR3 DNA follows: TGCGCCAGCAGCTTGTTGACACAGTCCTATGGCTACACCTTC. It translates to CASSLLTQSYGYTF. The variable domain in full, completed from reference TRBV5-1 and TRBJ1-2, reads KAGVTQTPRYLIKTRGQQVTLSCSPISGHRSVSWYQQTPGQGLQFLFEYFSETQRNKGNFPGRFSGRQFSNSRSEMNVSTLELGDSALYLCASSLLTQSYGYTFGSGTRLTVV.

This clone was detected only a few times. The chain employs TRBV6-5 and TRBJ1-1, with 8 positions matching TRBD1. Germline V gene sequence: CDR1 MNHEY, CDR2 SVGAGI. The CDR3 has 15 residues. The V segment lost 4 bases and the J segment 2 bases; nucleotides outside the gene matches: 6. CDR3 amino acids: CASSLYRGFNTEAFF. CDR3 DNA sequence: TGTGCCAGCAGTTTATACAGGGGGTTTAACACTGAAGCTTTCTTT.

The V gene is TRBV2, the J gene TRBJ2-7, with 10 nucleotides matching TRBD1. J lost 3 bases, V lost 7 bases, and 6 bases had no gene match. Germline CDR1 reads SNHLY; CDR2 reads FYNNEI. The CDR3 is 14 residues long. The CDR3 DNA sequence: TGTGCCAGCAACACGGGACAGGGGAACTACGAGCAGTACTTC. Residues: CASNTGQGNYEQYF.